Shown below are 5 T cell receptor beta chains from a single sample sequenced in a study of PD-L1 blockade in urothelial cancer. Sequenced by immunoSEQ multiplex PCR; TCRdb stores in-frame clones only, minus some. The table shows about 81,000 clones, with 90% occurring only once. Material: PBMCs, obtained around atezolizumab (anti-PD-L1) treatment. The receptors shown here come from a man in his sixties with urothelial cancer.

The J gene is TRBJ2-5, the V gene TRBV15; D is perhaps TRBD1 (5 bases). This CDR3 is 15 amino acids long. Germline V gene lookup returns CDR1 LNHNV and CDR2 YYDKDF (reference sequence). V dropped 0 bases and J dropped 7 bases, with 15 bases sitting between them. CDR3 coding DNA: TGTGCCACCAGCAGAGATAAGGCAGGGCGAGGGACCCAGTACTTC. It translates to CATSRDKAGRGTQYF.

V gene TRBV2 combines with J gene TRBJ2-5, with a tentative D call TRBD2 (6 bases). From germline, CDR1 is SNHLY and CDR2 FYNNEI. V gave up 6 bases and J gave up 7 bases, with 15 bases separating them. The CDR3 is 13 residues long. Here the CDR3 reads CASSLAEGGTQYF. The CDR3 coding sequence is TGTGCCAGCAGCTTAGCGGAAGGTGGGACCCAGTACTTC.

The V call is TRBV2, the J call TRBJ2-5; TRBD2 agrees at 8 bases. Germline values: CDR1 SNHLY, CDR2 FYNNEI. V was clipped by 5 bases and J by 3 bases; unmatched bases: 2. The CDR3 consists of 13 residues. CDR3 in DNA: TGTGCCAGCAGTCCGACTAGCGAAGAGACCCAGTACTTC. Protein product: CASSPTSEETQYF.

This chain joins TRBV9 and TRBJ1-2; TRBD1 matches 10 bases. The CDR3 is 16 amino acids. The germline V gene has CDR1 SGDLS and CDR2 YYNGEE. V gave up 4 bases and J gave up 6 bases; unmatched junction bases: 12. The CDR3 reads CASSPSALTGGDGYTF. The CDR3 nucleotides are TGTGCCAGCAGCCCTAGTGCCCTGACAGGGGGCGATGGCTACACCTTC.

The chain recombines TRBV11-2 with TRBJ2-3, with 10 bases fitting TRBD1. The CDR3 covers 13 residues. Germline assignment: CDR1 SGHAT and CDR2 FQNNGV. J was trimmed by 13 bases and V by 2 bases; bases with no gene match: 6. The chain's CDR3 is CASSLLGTGVEYF. DNA of the CDR3: TGTGCCAGCAGCTTACTTGGGACAGGGGTTGAGTATTTT.